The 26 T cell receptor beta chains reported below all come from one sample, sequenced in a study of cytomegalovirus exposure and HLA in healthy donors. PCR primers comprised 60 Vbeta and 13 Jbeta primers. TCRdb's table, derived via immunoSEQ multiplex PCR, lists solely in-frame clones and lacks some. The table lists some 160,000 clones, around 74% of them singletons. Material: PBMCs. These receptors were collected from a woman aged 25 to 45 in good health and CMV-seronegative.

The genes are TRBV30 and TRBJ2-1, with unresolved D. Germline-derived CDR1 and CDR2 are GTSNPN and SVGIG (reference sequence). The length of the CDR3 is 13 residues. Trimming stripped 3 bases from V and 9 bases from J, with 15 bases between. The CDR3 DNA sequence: TGTGCCTGGAGACCCCTGTGGAGTGGTGAGCAGTTCTTC. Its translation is CAWRPLWSGEQFF.

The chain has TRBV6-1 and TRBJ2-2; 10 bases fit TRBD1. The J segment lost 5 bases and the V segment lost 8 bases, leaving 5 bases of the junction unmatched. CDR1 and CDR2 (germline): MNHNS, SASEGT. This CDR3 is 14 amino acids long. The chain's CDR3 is CASRQGAETGELFF. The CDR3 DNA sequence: TGTGCCAGCCGACAGGGGGCCGAGACCGGGGAGCTGTTTTTT.

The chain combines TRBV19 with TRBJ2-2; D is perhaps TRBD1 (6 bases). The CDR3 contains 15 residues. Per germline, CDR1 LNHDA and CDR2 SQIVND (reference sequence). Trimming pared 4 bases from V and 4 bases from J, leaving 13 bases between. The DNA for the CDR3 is TGTGCCAGTAGTAACCGTGGACAGTTCACCGGGGAGCTGTTTTTT. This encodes CASSNRGQFTGELFF.

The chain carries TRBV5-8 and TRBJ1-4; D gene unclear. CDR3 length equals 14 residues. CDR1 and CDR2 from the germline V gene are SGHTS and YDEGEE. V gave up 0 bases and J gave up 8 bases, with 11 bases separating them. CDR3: CASSLGRAGEKLFF. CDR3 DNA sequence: TGTGCCAGCAGCTTGGGGAGGGCTGGGGAAAAACTGTTTTTT. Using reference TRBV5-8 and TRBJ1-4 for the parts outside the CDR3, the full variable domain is EAGVTQSPTHLIKTRGQQATLRCSPISGHTSVYWYQQALGLGLQFLLWYDEGEERNRGNFPPRFSGRQFPNYSSELNVNALELEDSALYLCASSLGRAGEKLFFGSGTQLSVL.

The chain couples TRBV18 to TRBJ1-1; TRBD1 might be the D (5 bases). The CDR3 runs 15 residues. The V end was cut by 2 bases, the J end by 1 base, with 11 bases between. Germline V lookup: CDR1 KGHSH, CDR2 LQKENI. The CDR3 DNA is TGTGCCAGCTCACCATTATTAGACAGGAACACTGAAGCTTTCTTT. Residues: CASSPLLDRNTEAFF.

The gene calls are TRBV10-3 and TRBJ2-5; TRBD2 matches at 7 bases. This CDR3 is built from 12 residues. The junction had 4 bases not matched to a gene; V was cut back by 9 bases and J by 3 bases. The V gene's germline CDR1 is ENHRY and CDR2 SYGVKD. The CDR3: CAIGTTEETQYF. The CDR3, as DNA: TGTGCCATAGGGACTACCGAAGAGACCCAGTACTTC.

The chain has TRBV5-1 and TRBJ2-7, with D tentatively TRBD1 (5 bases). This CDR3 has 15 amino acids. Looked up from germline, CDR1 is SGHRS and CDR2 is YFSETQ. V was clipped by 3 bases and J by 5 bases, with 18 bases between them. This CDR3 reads CASSWPRQGGNEQYF. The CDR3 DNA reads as TGCGCCAGCAGCTGGCCCCGTCAGGGTGGGAACGAGCAGTACTTC.

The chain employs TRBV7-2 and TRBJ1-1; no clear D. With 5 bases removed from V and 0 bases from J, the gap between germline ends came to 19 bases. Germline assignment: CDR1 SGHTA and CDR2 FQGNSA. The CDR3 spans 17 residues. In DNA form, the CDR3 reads TGTGCCAGCAGCCCACCCTCCCCAACAGACATGAACACTGAAGCTTTCTTT. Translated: CASSPPSPTDMNTEAFF.

Written as DNA, the CDR3 is TGTGCCAGCAGGGCACAGAGCTCCCCTGGGGAGCAGTACTTC. Translation: CASRAQSSPGEQYF. J is TRBJ2-7 and V is TRBV2, with D uncertain. CDR1 is SNHLY and CDR2 is FYNNEI in the germline V gene. This CDR3 is built from 14 residues. V shed 6 bases and J shed 7 bases, with 19 bases lying between them.

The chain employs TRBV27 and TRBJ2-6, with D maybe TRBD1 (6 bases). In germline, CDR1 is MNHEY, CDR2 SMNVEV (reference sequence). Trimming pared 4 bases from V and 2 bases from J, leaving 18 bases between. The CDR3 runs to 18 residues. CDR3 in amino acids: CASSYVTGSKAGANVLTF. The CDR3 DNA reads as TGTGCCAGCAGTTACGTAACAGGGAGCAAGGCTGGGGCCAACGTCCTGACTTTC.

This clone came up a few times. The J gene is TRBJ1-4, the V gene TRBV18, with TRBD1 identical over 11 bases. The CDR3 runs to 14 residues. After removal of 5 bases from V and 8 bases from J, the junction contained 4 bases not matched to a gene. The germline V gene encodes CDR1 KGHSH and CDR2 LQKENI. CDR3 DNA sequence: TGTGCCAGCTCATCCGGGACAGGGGGAGAAAAACTGTTTTTT. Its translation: CASSSGTGGEKLFF.

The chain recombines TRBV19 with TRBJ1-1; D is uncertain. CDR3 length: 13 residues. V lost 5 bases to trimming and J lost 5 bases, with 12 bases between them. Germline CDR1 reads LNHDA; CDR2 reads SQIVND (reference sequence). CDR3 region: CASSSGAGTEAFF. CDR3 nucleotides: TGTGCCAGTAGTTCTGGTGCGGGAACTGAAGCTTTCTTT. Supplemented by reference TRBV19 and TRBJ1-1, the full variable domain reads DGGITQSPKYLFRKEGQNVTLSCEQNLNHDAMYWYRQDPGQGLRLIYYSQIVNDFQKGDIAEGYSVSREKKESFPLTVTSAQKNPTAFYLCASSSGAGTEAFFGQGTRLTVV.

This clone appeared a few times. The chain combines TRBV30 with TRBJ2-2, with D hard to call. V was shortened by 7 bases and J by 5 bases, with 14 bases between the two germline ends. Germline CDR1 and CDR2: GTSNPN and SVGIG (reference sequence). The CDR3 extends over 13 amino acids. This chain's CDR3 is CASRVRRTGELFF. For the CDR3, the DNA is TGTGCCTCCCGGGTCCGGAGAACCGGGGAGCTGTTTTTT.

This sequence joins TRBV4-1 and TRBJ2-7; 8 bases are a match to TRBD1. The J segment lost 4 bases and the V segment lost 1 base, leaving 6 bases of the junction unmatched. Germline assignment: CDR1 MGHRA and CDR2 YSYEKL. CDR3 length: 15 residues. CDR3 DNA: TGCGCCAGCAGCCAAGCAGGGGGCGGTGGGTACGAGCAGTACTTC. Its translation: CASSQAGGGGYEQYF.

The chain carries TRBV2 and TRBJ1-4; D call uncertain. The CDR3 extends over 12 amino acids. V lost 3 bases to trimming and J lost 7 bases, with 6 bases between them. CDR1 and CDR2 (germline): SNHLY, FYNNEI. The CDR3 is CASSDNSEKLFF. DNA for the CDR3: TGTGCCAGCAGTGACAATTCTGAAAAACTGTTTTTT.

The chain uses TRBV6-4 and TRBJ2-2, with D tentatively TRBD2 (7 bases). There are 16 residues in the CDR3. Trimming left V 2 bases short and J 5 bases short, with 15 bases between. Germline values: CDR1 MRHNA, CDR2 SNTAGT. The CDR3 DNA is TGTGCCAGCAGTGACGACCACGGGGGGCTAACCGGGGAGCTGTTTTTT. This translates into CASSDDHGGLTGELFF.

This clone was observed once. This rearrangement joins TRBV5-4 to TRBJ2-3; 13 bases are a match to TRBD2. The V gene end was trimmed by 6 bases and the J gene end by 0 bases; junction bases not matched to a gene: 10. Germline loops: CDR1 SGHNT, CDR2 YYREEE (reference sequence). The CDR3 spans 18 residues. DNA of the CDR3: TGTGCCAGCACTCGCCGGACTAGCGGGGGAGGGAGCACAGATACGCAGTATTTT. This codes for CASTRRTSGGGSTDTQYF.

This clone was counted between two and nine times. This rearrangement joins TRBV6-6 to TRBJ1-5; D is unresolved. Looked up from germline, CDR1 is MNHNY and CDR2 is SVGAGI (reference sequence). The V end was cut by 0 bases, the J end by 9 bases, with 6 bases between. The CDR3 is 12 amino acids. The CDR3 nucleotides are TGTGCCAGCAGTTACTCCCCCGGGCCCCAGCATTTT. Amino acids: CASSYSPGPQHF.

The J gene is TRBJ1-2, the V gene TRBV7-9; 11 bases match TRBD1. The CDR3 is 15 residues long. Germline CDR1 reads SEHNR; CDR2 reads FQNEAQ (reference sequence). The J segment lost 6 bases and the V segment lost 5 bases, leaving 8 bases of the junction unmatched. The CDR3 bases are TGTGCCAGCAGCCCCAGACGGACAGGGGGCGATGGCTACACCTTC. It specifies CASSPRRTGGDGYTF.

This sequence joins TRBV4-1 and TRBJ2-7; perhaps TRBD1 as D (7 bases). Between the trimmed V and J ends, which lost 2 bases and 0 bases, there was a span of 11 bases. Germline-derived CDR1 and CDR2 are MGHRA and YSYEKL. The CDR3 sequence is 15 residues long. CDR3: CASSQRGDSSYEQYF. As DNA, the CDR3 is TGCGCCAGCAGCCAAAGGGGGGACAGCTCCTACGAGCAGTACTTC.

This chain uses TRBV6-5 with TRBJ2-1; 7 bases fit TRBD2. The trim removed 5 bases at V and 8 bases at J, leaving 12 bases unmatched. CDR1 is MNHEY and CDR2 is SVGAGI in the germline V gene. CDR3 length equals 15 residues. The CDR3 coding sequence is TGTGCCAGCAGTCCTAGCGGCGGTGTGCGCGATGAGCAGTTCTTC. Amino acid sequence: CASSPSGGVRDEQFF.

CDR3 protein: CASSAYRDTQYF. The CDR3, as DNA: TGTGCCAGCAGTGCATACAGGGATACGCAGTATTTT. This rearrangement joins TRBV6-1 to TRBJ2-3; tentative D call: TRBD1 (5 bases). Germline CDR1 reads MNHNS; CDR2 reads SASEGT. The CDR3 has 12 amino acids. Trimming pared 4 bases from V and 6 bases from J, leaving 8 bases between.

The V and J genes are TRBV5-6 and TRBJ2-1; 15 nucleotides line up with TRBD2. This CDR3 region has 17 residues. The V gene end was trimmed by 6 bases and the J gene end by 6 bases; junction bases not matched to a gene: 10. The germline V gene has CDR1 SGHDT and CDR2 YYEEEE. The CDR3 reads CASIDGTSGGLGNEQFF. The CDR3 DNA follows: TGTGCCAGCATCGACGGGACTAGCGGGGGGTTGGGCAATGAGCAGTTCTTC.

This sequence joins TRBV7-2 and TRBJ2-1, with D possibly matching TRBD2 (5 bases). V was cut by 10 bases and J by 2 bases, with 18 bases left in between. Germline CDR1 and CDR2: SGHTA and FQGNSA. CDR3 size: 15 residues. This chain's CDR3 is CATGGGRNPYNEQFF. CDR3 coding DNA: TGTGCCACCGGAGGAGGACGAAACCCCTACAATGAGCAGTTCTTC.

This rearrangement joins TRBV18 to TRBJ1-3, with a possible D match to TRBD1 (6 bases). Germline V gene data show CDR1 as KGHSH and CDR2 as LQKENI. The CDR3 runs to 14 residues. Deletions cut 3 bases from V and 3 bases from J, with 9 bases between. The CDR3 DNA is TGTGCCAGCTCACCGACGACAGGTGGAAACACCATATATTTT. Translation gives CASSPTTGGNTIYF.

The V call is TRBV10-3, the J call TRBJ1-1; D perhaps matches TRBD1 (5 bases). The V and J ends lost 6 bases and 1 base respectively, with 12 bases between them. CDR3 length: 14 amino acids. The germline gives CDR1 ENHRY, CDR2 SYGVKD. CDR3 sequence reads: CAIRGGGTNTEAFF. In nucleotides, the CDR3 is TGTGCCATCAGGGGGGGAGGGACGAACACTGAAGCTTTCTTT.